The clone carrying this TCR beta chain was found a few times. Germline CDR1 reads SGHRS; CDR2 reads YFSETQ. The J segment lost 6 bases and the V segment lost 7 bases, leaving 13 bases of the junction unmatched. The CDR3 is made up of 15 amino acids. This sample stems from a study of neoadjuvant anti-PD-1 for oral cavity cancer. Some clones are missing from TCRdb's copy, which holds only in-frame ones; the method was immunoSEQ multiplex PCR. The table shows 15,000 or so clones, with about 65% occurring only once. No culture or expansion preceded analysis of these blood cells. This clonotype was obtained from a person aged 40-85 years with oral cavity squamous cell carcinoma. The chain links TRBV5-1 to TRBJ2-1; 7 nucleotides match TRBD1. The specimen was PBMCs, collected before nivolumab (anti-PD-1) treatment. The CDR3 DNA follows: TGCGCCAGCGAACTGGACAGGTCTAGTTTCAATGAGCAGTTCTTC. Its translation is CASELDRSSFNEQFF.